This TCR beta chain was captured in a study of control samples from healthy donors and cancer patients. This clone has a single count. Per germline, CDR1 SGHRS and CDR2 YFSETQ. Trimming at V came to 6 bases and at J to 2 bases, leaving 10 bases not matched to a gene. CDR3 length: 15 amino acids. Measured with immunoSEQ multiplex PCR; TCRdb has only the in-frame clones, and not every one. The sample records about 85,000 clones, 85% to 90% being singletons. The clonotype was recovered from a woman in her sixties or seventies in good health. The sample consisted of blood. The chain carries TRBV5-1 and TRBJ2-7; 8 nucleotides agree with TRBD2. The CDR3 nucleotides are TGCGCCAGCACCATGGGCTCGGGGGGGGCCTACGAGCAGTACTTC. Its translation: CASTMGSGGAYEQYF.